This passage covers 13 T cell receptor beta chains from one sample sequenced in a study of blood T cell repertoires in COVID-19. The repertoire was sequenced with immunoSEQ multiplex PCR; TCRdb's copy has only in-frame clones and lacks some. The data contain about 350,000 clones, less than 90% of them seen just once; the ten biggest clones take up more than 0.9%. The specimen sequenced was PBMCs or T cells enriched from blood (not recorded which). The source of these receptors is a woman aged 25-40 years who had recovered from COVID-19.

The V and J genes are TRBV7-2 and TRBJ2-7; D uncertain. Trimming left V 0 bases short and J 3 bases short, with 6 bases between. The CDR3 runs to 13 residues. Germline CDR1 is SGHTA and CDR2 is FQGNSA. The CDR3 protein is CASSLAYSYEQYF. CDR3 nucleotides: TGTGCCAGCAGCTTAGCGTACAGCTACGAGCAGTACTTC.

V and J are TRBV28 and TRBJ2-7; TRBD1 might be the D (5 bases). The V end lost 5 bases, the J end lost 6 bases, and 11 bases lay between the germline ends. This CDR3 contains 12 residues. Per the germline V gene, CDR1 is MDHEN and CDR2 is SYDVKM. The CDR3 nucleotides are TGTGCCAGCAGTCCGTCAGGGCCCGAGCAGTACTTC. This encodes CASSPSGPEQYF.

This chain connects TRBV5-1 to TRBJ2-1; 10 nucleotides align to TRBD1. The V gene's germline CDR1 is SGHRS and CDR2 YFSETQ. The V and J ends lost 4 bases and 5 bases, in that order; junction bases with no gene match: 12. The CDR3 covers 17 residues. The CDR3 DNA reads as TGCGCCAGCAGCCGAGCCCAAGACAGGGGGCGCGACAATGAGCAGTTCTTC. Its translation: CASSRAQDRGRDNEQFF.

This clone was counted between two and nine times. This chain joins TRBV19 and TRBJ2-1; tentative D call: TRBD2 (6 bases). V lost 4 bases to trimming and J lost 3 bases, with 13 bases between them. Looked up from germline, CDR1 is LNHDA and CDR2 is SQIVND (reference sequence). The CDR3 totals 15 residues. The CDR3 region has the DNA TGTGCCAGTAGTACCCCGGGACTGTTCTACAATGAGCAGTTCTTC. It yields the protein CASSTPGLFYNEQFF. Full variable domain (missing parts from reference TRBV19 and TRBJ2-1): DGGITQSPKYLFRKEGQNVTLSCEQNLNHDAMYWYRQDPGQGLRLIYYSQIVNDFQKGDIAEGYSVSREKKESFPLTVTSAQKNPTAFYLCASSTPGLFYNEQFFGPGTRLTVL.

The table lists this clone with a count of one. This chain links TRBV5-4 with TRBJ2-7, with a possible D match to TRBD2 (7 bases). CDR1 SGHNT and CDR2 YYREEE come from the germline V gene (reference sequence). The ends were cut back, 3 bases at V and 4 bases at J, with 14 bases in the middle. This CDR3 region has 14 residues. The CDR3 nucleotides are TGTGCCAGCAGCTCGTTGGGGGGGCGGTACGAGCAGTACTTC. Amino acid sequence: CASSSLGGRYEQYF.

The chain has TRBV5-6 and TRBJ2-1; 10 bases align to TRBD2. Germline V CDR1 and CDR2: SGHDT, YYEEEE. Trimming cost V 4 bases and J 2 bases; bases outside gene matches: 6. This CDR3 comprises 16 residues. CDR3 sequence (DNA): TGTGCCAGCAGCGGTAGCGGGGGGAGGACCTACAATGAGCAGTTCTTC. Its translation is CASSGSGGRTYNEQFF.

V gene TRBV7-2 combines with J gene TRBJ2-5; tentatively, D is TRBD1 (5 bases). V lost 2 bases to trimming and J lost 6 bases, with 7 bases between them. Germline values: CDR1 SGHTA, CDR2 FQGNSA. This CDR3 is 12 amino acids long. The CDR3 DNA sequence: TGTGCCAGCAGCTTACAGGGCCAGACCCAGTACTTC. Its translation: CASSLQGQTQYF.

CDR3 region: CASSEIRTGELFF. DNA for the CDR3: TGTGCCAGCAGTGAAATCCGTACCGGGGAGCTGTTTTTT. The chain employs TRBV2 and TRBJ2-2; D uncertain. Germline V lookup: CDR1 SNHLY, CDR2 FYNNEI. The CDR3 has 13 amino acids. The ends were cut back, 2 bases at V and 5 bases at J, with 6 bases in the middle.

V and J are TRBV5-1 and TRBJ2-3, with TRBD1 matching over 9 bases. With V trimmed by 4 bases and J by 1 base, 4 bases remained unmatched. CDR1 is SGHRS, CDR2 YFSETQ, per germline. This CDR3 region has 15 residues. This CDR3 is CASSLQGAGTDTQYF. The CDR3 nucleotides are TGCGCCAGCAGCCTACAGGGGGCCGGCACAGATACGCAGTATTTT.

In its sample, this clone was seen once. The V call is TRBV11-2, the J call TRBJ1-1; the D gene is possibly TRBD1 (6 bases). The CDR3 totals 14 residues. Trimming took off 5 bases at V and 2 bases at J, with 12 bases between the two ends. Germline loops: CDR1 SGHAT, CDR2 FQNNGV. In DNA, the CDR3 is TGTGCCAGCAGCCCAACCAGGGGTAACACTGAAGCTTTCTTT. This encodes CASSPTRGNTEAFF. Drawing the rest from reference TRBV11-2 and TRBJ1-1, the complete variable domain is EAGVAQSPRYKIIEKRQSVAFWCNPISGHATLYWYQQILGQGPKLLIQFQNNGVVDDSQLPKDRFSAERLKGVDSTLKIQPAKLEDSAVYLCASSPTRGNTEAFFGQGTRLTVV.

The V and J genes are TRBV27 and TRBJ2-7; D is uncertain. This CDR3 contains 14 residues. V shed 5 bases and J shed 0 bases, with 11 bases lying between them. Germline V gene data show CDR1 as MNHEY and CDR2 as SMNVEV (reference sequence). The CDR3: CASSRTDSSYEQYF. In nucleotides, the CDR3 is TGTGCCAGCAGTAGAACAGATAGCTCCTACGAGCAGTACTTC.

The chain employs TRBV7-2 and TRBJ2-2; TRBD2 matches 9 bases. The V gene end was trimmed by 5 bases and the J gene end by 6 bases; junction bases not matched to a gene: 7. This CDR3 spans 15 amino acids. In germline, CDR1 is SGHTA, CDR2 FQGNSA. CDR3 loop: CASSRNAGGPGELFF. In nucleotides, the CDR3 is TGTGCCAGCAGCCGTAATGCGGGGGGGCCCGGGGAGCTGTTTTTT.

V and J are TRBV2 and TRBJ1-1, with D possibly TRBD1 on 6 matching bases. CDR1 SNHLY and CDR2 FYNNEI come from the germline V gene. CDR3 size: 12 residues. V shed 5 bases and J shed 8 bases, with 12 bases lying between them. CDR3 coding DNA: TGTGCCAGCAGTATGGACAGAAGGGAAGCTTTCTTT. This sequence encodes CASSMDRREAFF.